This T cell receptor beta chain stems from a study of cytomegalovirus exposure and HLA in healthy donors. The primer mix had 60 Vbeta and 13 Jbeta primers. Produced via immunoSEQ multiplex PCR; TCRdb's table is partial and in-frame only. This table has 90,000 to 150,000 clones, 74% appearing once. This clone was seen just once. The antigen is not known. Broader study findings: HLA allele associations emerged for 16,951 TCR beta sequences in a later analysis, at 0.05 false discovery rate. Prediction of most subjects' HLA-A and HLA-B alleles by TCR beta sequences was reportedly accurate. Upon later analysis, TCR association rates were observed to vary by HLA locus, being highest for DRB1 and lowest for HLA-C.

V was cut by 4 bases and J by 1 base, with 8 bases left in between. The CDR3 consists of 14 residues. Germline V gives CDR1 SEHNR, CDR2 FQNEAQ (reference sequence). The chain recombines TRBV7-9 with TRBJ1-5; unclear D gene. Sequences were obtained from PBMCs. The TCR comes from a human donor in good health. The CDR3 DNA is TGTGCCAGCAGCTCCGACTCCAGCAATCAGCCCCAGCATTTT. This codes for CASSSDSSNQPQHF.